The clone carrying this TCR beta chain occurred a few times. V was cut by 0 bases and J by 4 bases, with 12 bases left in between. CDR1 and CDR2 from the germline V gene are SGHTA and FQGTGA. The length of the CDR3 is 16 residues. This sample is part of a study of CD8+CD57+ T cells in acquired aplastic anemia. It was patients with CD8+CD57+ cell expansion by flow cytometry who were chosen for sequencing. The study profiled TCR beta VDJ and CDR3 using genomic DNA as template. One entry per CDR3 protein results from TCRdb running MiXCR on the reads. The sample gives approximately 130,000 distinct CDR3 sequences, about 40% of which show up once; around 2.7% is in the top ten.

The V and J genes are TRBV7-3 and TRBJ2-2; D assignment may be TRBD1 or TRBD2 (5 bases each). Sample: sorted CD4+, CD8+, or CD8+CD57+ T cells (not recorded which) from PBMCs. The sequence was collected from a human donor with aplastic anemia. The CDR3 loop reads CASSLTGASGTGELFF. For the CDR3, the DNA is TGTGCCAGCAGCTTAACCGGGGCGTCCGGCACCGGGGAGCTGTTTTTT. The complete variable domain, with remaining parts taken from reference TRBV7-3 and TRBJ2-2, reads GAGVSQTPSNKVTEKGKYVELRCDPISGHTALYWYRQSLGQGPEFLIYFQGTGAADDSGLPNDRFFAVRPEGSVSTLKIQRTERGDSAVYLCASSLTGASGTGELFFGEGSRLTVL.